A single TCR beta chain is shown here with its context. Libraries were prepared by immunoSEQ multiplex PCR; TCRdb keeps only in-frame clonotypes and omits some of them. The sample includes under 150,000 clones, roughly 80% of them seen just once. These data are taken from a study of blood T cell repertoires in COVID-19. Turning to the study itself: The origin of the acute and convalescent COVID-19 samples was the United States, Italy and Spain.

Germline loops: CDR1 MNHEY, CDR2 SMNVEV (reference sequence). Trimming stripped 4 bases from V and 5 bases from J, with 8 bases between. This CDR3 spans 12 amino acids. The chain has TRBV27 and TRBJ1-2; D perhaps matches TRBD1 (6 bases). Sequenced: peripheral blood. This TCR was recovered from a woman aged 40 to 50 with active or convalescent COVID-19. CDR3: CASSSDSYGYTF. In nucleotides, the CDR3 is TGTGCCAGCAGTTCGGACAGTTATGGCTACACCTTC.